The rows below give T cell receptor beta chains drawn from one sample of a study of OX40 agonist ivuxolimab in advanced cancers. Profiled with immunoSEQ multiplex PCR; TCRdb holds only in-frame clones, not every one. The table has about 40,000 clones, roughly four fifths seen once. The sequencing here drew on CD4+ or CD8+ T cells sorted from blood, taken in a trial of the OX40 agonist ivuxolimab. The source of these receptors is an adult with an advanced solid tumor such as melanoma, head and neck, liver or kidney cancer. CDR3s include the opening cysteine and the closing phenylalanine or tryptophan. D genes are given only for firm matches. The size entry is marked missing in some rows and otherwise reads once, few, many or a size class.

TRBJ2-3,TRBD1,TRBV6-6,NA,TGTGCCAGCAGCAGAGACAGGGGGTACTCAGATACGCAGTATTTT,CASSRDRGYSDTQYF
TRBJ2-1,TRBD2,TRBV14,NA,TGTGCCAGCAGCCATAGCGGGATAGGCAATGAGCAGTTCTTC,CASSHSGIGNEQFF
TRBJ2-3,TRBD1,TRBV29-1,once,TGCAGCGTTGACGAGGGGGCGTGGGCAGATACGCAGTATTTT,CSVDEGAWADTQYF
TRBJ2-5,TRBD1,TRBV2,NA,TGTGCCAGCAGGAGGACAGGGGGCGTAGAGACCCAGTACTTC,CASRRTGGVETQYF
TRBJ2-7,NA,TRBV7-6,few,TGTGCCAGCAGCTTAACACAGGGCCACGAGCAGTACTTC,CASSLTQGHEQYF
TRBJ1-2,NA,TRBV6-5,NA,TGTGCCAGCAGTTACTCATCAGGGCATGGCTACACCTTC,CASSYSSGHGYTF
TRBJ1-5,NA,TRBV4-1,NA,TGCGCCAGCAGCCAAGATTGGGGGGCACATCAGCCCCAGCATTTT,CASSQDWGAHQPQHF
TRBJ2-3,NA,TRBV5-1,NA,TGCGCCAGCAGCTTAATGGGAGATACGCAGTATTTT,CASSLMGDTQYF
TRBJ2-4,TRBD2,TRBV5-1,NA,TGCGCCAGCAGCTTGAGCGGGGGTCCGGATCTAGCCAAAAACATTCAGTACTTC,CASSLSGGPDLAKNIQYF
TRBJ1-1,NA,TRBV5-6,once,TGTGCCAGCAGTTATACAGGGTGGGATGGTGCTGAAGCTTTCTTT,CASSYTGWDGAEAFF
TRBJ2-2,NA,TRBV2,NA,TGTGCCAGCACCTCAATGGTGGGAGGGAACACCGGGGAGCTGTTTTTT,CASTSMVGGNTGELFF
TRBJ1-1,TRBD1,TRBV7-8,NA,TGTGCCAGCAGCCTCCGGGACAGGGGATCCAACACTGAAGCTTTCTTT,CASSLRDRGSNTEAFF
TRBJ2-1,TRBD2,TRBV7-9,few,TGTGCCACGTCCCTAGCGGGGGGCTACAATGAGCAGTTCTTC,CATSLAGGYNEQFF
TRBJ1-1,NA,TRBV7-3,NA,TGTGCCAGCAGCTTCGTCGAGCGGGGTGAAGCTTTCTTT,CASSFVERGEAFF
TRBJ2-1,TRBD2,TRBV9,once,TGTGCCAGCAGCCCCTCAGCGGGAGGCTACAATGAGCAGTTCTTC,CASSPSAGGYNEQFF
TRBJ2-2,NA,TRBV11-3,NA,TGTGCCAGCAGCTTGGGAAGGTCGTCCGGGGAGCTGTTTTTT,CASSLGRSSGELFF
TRBJ1-4,NA,TRBV19,few,TGTGCCAGTAGTATCATGGAAAAACTGTTTTTT,CASSIMEKLFF
TRBJ2-7,NA,TRBV19,NA,TGTGCCAGTAGTCCCGAGGGGGGCGAGCAGTACTTC,CASSPEGGEQYF
TRBJ1-6,NA,TRBV2,NA,TGTGCCAGCAGTGGTCAGGGTCTAAATAATTCACCCCTCCACTTT,CASSGQGLNNSPLHF
TRBJ2-3,NA,TRBV5-6,few,TGTGCCAGCAGCTTGGAGTCGCGGGGCTTCACAGATACGCAGTATTTT,CASSLESRGFTDTQYF
TRBJ1-5,NA,TRBV7-8,NA,TGTGCCAGCAGCTTTGGACAAAATCAGCCCCAGCATTTT,CASSFGQNQPQHF
TRBJ1-1,NA,TRBV9,NA,TGTGCCAGCAGCATGAACCCCCAAGTGGAAATGAACACTGAAGCTTTCTTT,CASSMNPQVEMNTEAFF
TRBJ2-7,NA,TRBV6-5,NA,TGTGCCAGCAGCCCAGGGGTTTTGACCTACGAGCAGTACTTC,CASSPGVLTYEQYF
TRBJ1-1,NA,TRBV5-1,NA,TGCGCCAGCAGCTTGGGTGTCCGGGGTTTGGAAGCTTTCTTT,CASSLGVRGLEAFF
TRBJ1-3,TRBD1,TRBV6-5,NA,TGTGCCAGCAGACCGACAGGGCTTAACACCATATATTTT,CASRPTGLNTIYF
TRBJ2-7,NA,TRBV5-1,NA,TGCGCCAGCAGCTGGATGGACAGCTCCTACGAGCAGTACTTC,CASSWMDSSYEQYF
TRBJ2-7,NA,TRBV7-2,once,TGTGCCAGCAGCTTATGGGTTAACTACGAGCAGTACTTC,CASSLWVNYEQYF